The present T cell receptor beta chain was sequenced within a study of blood T cells in healthy people across ages. Overall study results and limits: Long-lived donors exceeded aged donors in naive CD4+ cells and diversity. Possibly confounding the expanded clonotype changes was the fact that donor CMV status was unknown.

Comments on this clonotype: Its specificity is not known.

The CDR3 is 15 residues long. Primed by a sample-barcoded 5' primer and a J-beta primer mix, a second PCR proceeded for about 6 to 11 cycles. Every sample produced at least 2.5 million CDR3-containing paired-end reads. TCRdb analysed the 5' RACE reads with MiXCR anew, one entry per CDR3 protein. This table has 1.5 million to 2 million distinct CDR3 sequences, about 50% appearing once. The V and J genes are TRBV21-1 and TRBJ2-1; the DNA was not used to check the table's D call, TRBD1. TRBV21-1 is a pseudogene segment. This sequence originates from a woman between 35 and 50 years old in good health. Sequenced material: blood. CDR3 coding DNA: TGTGCCAGCAGCAAAAGATACAGGGGGCTCAATGAGCAGTTCTTC. This sequence encodes CASSKRYRGLNEQFF.